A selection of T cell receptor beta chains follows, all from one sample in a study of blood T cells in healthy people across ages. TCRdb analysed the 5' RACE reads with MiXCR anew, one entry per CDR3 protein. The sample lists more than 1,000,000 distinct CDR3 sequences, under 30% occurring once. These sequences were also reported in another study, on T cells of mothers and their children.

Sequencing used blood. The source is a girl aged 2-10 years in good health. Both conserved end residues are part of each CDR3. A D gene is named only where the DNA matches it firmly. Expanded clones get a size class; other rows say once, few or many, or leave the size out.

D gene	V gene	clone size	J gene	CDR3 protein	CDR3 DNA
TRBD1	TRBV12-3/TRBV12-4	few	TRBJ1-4	CASSSTQGGNEKLFF	TGTGCCAGCAGTTCGACCCAGGGGGGGAATGAAAAACTGTTTTTT
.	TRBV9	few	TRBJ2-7	CASSVGAGGGEQYF	TGTGCCAGCAGCGTAGGGGCAGGGGGGGGCGAGCAGTACTTC
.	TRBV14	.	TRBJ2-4	CAGSQEHGAGAKNIQYF	TGTGCCGGCAGCCAAGAACACGGTGCGGGGGCCAAAAACATTCAGTACTTC
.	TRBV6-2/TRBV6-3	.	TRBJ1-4	CASSYSAEKLFF	TGTGCCAGCAGTTACTCGGCCGAAAAACTGTTTTTT
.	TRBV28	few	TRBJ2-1	CASFVAVVKEQFF	TGTGCCAGCTTCGTCGCGGTGGTAAAAGAGCAGTTCTTC
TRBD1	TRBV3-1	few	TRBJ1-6	CASSHGQGLSF	TGTGCCAGCAGCCACGGACAGGGGCTTTCCTTT
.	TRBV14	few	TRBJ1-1	CASSQVNRAEAFF	TGTGCCAGCAGCCAAGTGAACAGAGCTGAAGCTTTCTTT
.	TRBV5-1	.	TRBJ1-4	CASSWTVDGEKLFF	TGCGCCAGCAGCTGGACCGTCGACGGTGAAAAACTGTTTTTT
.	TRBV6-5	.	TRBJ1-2	CASSRTTDYGYTF	TGTGCCAGCAGCAGAACCACGGACTATGGCTACACCTTC
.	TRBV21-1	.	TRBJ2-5	CASQRARREETQYF	TGTGCCAGCCAGAGGGCCCGAAGAGAAGAGACCCAGTACTTC
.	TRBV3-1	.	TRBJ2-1	CASSQDGELLEQFF	TGTGCCAGCAGCCAAGATGGGGAACTACTTGAGCAGTTCTTC